One sample yielded the 25 T cell receptor beta chains listed below, sequenced in a study of tumor-infiltrating lymphocytes in primary liver carcinoma. Priming with a constant-region primer yielded TCR beta cDNA from roughly 490 ng total RNA. Researchers made the TCR beta libraries by running three nested multiplex PCR rounds with slightly modified ARM-PCR. TRBV1-TRBV30 forward and Cbeta reverse primers drove the first two roughly 10-cycle rounds. TCRdb reanalysed the multiplex PCR reads using MiXCR and keeps one entry per CDR3 protein. The sample shows about 350,000 distinct CDR3 sequences, less than 65% of them seen only once. Both blood RNA, taken from unsorted whole blood, and germline DNA were extracted. Sequenced: peripheral blood. These receptors were collected from a man aged 40-55 years with primary liver carcinoma and hepatitis B virus infection.

Details on this clonotype: The CDR3 end shows no conserved phenylalanine or tryptophan, and so a read error is likely. CDR3 sequence: CANTDQGAFDYEQYS. In DNA, the CDR3 is TGTGCCAACACAGATCAGGGGGCGTTTGACTACGAGCAGTACTCC. The chain joins TRBV12-3 or TRBV12-4 to TRBJ2-7, with 8 bases fitting TRBD1. The junction had 14 bases not matched to a gene; V was cut back by 10 bases and J by 3 bases. The CDR3 contains 15 residues.

To note about this clonotype: A read error may account for a junction end that differs from germline. The chain has TRBV11-3 and TRBJ1-1; no definite D call. Germline loops: CDR1 SGHNT, CDR2 YENEEA. The CDR3 runs 14 residues. For the CDR3, the DNA is TGTGCAAGCAACTTAGTTGGAGCGAACACTGAAGCTTTCTTT. Translation gives CASNLVGANTEAFF.

V is TRBV29-1 and J is TRBJ2-7; tentatively, D is TRBD1 (5 bases). Trimming took off 7 bases at V and 3 bases at J, with 22 bases between the two ends. The CDR3 is 15 amino acids. CDR1 is SQVTM and CDR2 is ANQGSEA in the germline V gene. DNA of the CDR3: TGCAGCGCTAGGACGATGCAGGGCGTAATCTACGAGCAGTACTTC. This encodes CSARTMQGVIYEQYF.

This clonotype was picked up a small number of times. V usage is TRBV4-1 and J usage is TRBJ2-7, with D hard to call. Germline CDR1 MGHRA, CDR2 YSYEKL. The CDR3 covers 12 residues. The V and J ends lost 2 bases and 7 bases respectively, with 9 bases between them. CDR3 loop: CASSQPDLEQYF. In DNA form, the CDR3 reads TGCGCCAGCAGCCAACCCGACCTAGAGCAGTACTTC.

This clonotype was seen once. One junction end does not reproduce the germline sequence, and a read error may be involved. The rearrangement links TRBV11-2 to TRBJ2-7; D is unclear. CDR3 length: 14 residues. The germline CDR1 and CDR2 sequences are SGHAT and FQNNGV. This CDR3 reads CASRPCGNSYEKYF. CDR3 in DNA: TGTGCCAGCAGACCCTGCGGAAACTCCTACGAGAAGTACTTC. The full variable domain, in which reference TRBV11-2 and TRBJ2-7 provide the parts outside the CDR3, is EAGVAQSPRYKIIEKRQSVAFWCNPISGHATLYWYQQILGQGPKLLIQFQNNGVVDDSQLPKDRFSAERLKGVDSTLKIQPAKLEDSAVYLCASRPCGNSYEKYFGPGTRLTVT.

This clonotype was picked up one time. One base away lies a much larger clone, so this may be a sequencing read error. This chain uses TRBV4-1 with TRBJ2-7, with unresolved D. Germline values: CDR1 MGHRA, CDR2 YSYEKL. This CDR3 spans 13 amino acids. Here the CDR3 DNA reads TGCACCAGCAGCCCCGCCTCGACCTACGAGCAGTACTTC. Its translation is CTSSPASTYEQYF.

This clonotype was counted many times. J is TRBJ2-1 and V is TRBV6-6, with D possibly being TRBD2 (6 bases). The CDR3 runs 13 residues. Trimming took off 6 bases at V and 6 bases at J, with 12 bases between the two ends. CDR1 is MNHNY and CDR2 is SVGAGI in the germline V gene (reference sequence). The CDR3 bases are TGTGCCAGCAGCGGAGGGACCGTCAATGAGCAGTTCTTC. This encodes CASSGGTVNEQFF.

On this clonotype itself: The junction shows a germline mismatch at one end, possibly a read error. The gene calls are TRBV6-6 and TRBJ2-7; TRBD2 aligns across 10 bases. Germline V gene lookup returns CDR1 MNHNY and CDR2 SVGAGI (reference sequence). CDR3 length equals 15 residues. CDR3 DNA: TGTGCTAGCAGAGGACTAGCGGAGAGCTCCTACGAGCAGCACTTC. Its protein product is CASRGLAESSYEQHF.

This clonotype was observed many times. The genes are TRBV5-4 and TRBJ1-2, with 8 bases that match TRBD1. The CDR3 extends over 14 amino acids. V lost 4 bases to trimming and J lost 4 bases; unmatched junction nucleotides: 6. The V gene's germline CDR1 is SGHNT and CDR2 YYREEE (reference sequence). The CDR3 spells CASSQGQGFYGYTF. The CDR3 DNA sequence: TGTGCCAGCAGCCAAGGACAGGGTTTCTATGGCTACACCTTC.

Worth noting for this clonotype: The junction does not match germline at one end; this may be a read error. This sequence joins TRBV6-6 and TRBJ2-1, with TRBD1 matching 7 bases. The CDR3 sequence is 15 residues long. Germline-derived CDR1 and CDR2 are MNHNY and SVGAGI (reference sequence). CDR3 in amino acids: CASWVGTDSYNEQLF. In DNA, the CDR3 is TGTGCCAGCTGGGTCGGGACAGACTCCTACAATGAGCAGCTCTTC.

Many counts were recorded for this clonotype. This chain uses TRBV29-1 with TRBJ2-7; TRBD1 matches at 10 bases. This CDR3 is built from 12 residues. Unmatched junction bases numbered 1, after V lost 4 bases and J lost 4 bases. CDR1 SQVTM and CDR2 ANQGSEA come from the germline V gene. The CDR3: CSVGQGAYEQYF. The CDR3 DNA is TGCAGCGTTGGACAGGGGGCGTACGAGCAGTACTTC.

The rearrangement uses TRBV5-4 and TRBJ2-2; weak D call: TRBD2 (6 bases). V lost 4 bases to trimming and J lost 8 bases, with 15 bases between them. Germline CDR1 and CDR2: SGHNT and YYREEE (reference sequence). The CDR3 extends over 14 amino acids. Written as DNA, the CDR3 is TGTGCCAGCAGCGCCTTAACTAGCTTTGGGGAGCTGTTTTTT. It is translated as CASSALTSFGELFF. Full variable domain (missing parts from reference TRBV5-4 and TRBJ2-2): ETGVTQSPTHLIKTRGQQVTLRCSSQSGHNTVSWYQQALGQGPQFIFQYYREEENGRGNFPPRFSGLQFPNYSSELNVNALELDDSALYLCASSALTSFGELFFGEGSRLTVL.

As to this clonotype: A much larger clone differs from this one at a single base, so this may be a read error. This sequence joins TRBV5-6 and TRBJ1-5; D is uncertain. V gave up 4 bases and J gave up 2 bases, with 13 bases separating them. This CDR3 has 15 residues. Germline V CDR1 and CDR2: SGHDT, YYEEEE. CDR3 coding DNA: TGTGCCAGCAGCAGGTGGATGGAGCGCAATCAGCCCCAGCATTTT. Protein: CASSRWMERNQPQHF.

V gene TRBV5-6 combines with J gene TRBJ2-3; the D is unclear. The CDR3 extends over 16 amino acids. V was trimmed by 1 base and J by 2 bases, leaving 14 bases between them. CDR1 is SGHDT and CDR2 is YYEEEE in the germline V gene. This chain's CDR3 is CASSLWHLVITDTQYF. The DNA of the CDR3 is TGTGCCAGCAGCTTGTGGCATCTAGTAATCACAGATACGCAGTATTTT.

This chain's CDR3 is CASSGLAGNEQFF. CDR3 sequence (DNA): TGTGCCAGCAGTGGGCTAGCCGGCAATGAGCAGTTCTTC. The chain is built from TRBV2 and TRBJ2-1; possible D gene TRBD2, 5 bases. V shed 4 bases and J shed 6 bases, with 10 bases lying between them. From germline, CDR1 is SNHLY and CDR2 FYNNEI. The CDR3 sequence is 13 residues long.

In regard to this clonotype: The CDR3 does not close with the conserved phenylalanine or tryptophan, likely indicating a read error. This chain uses TRBV11-1 with TRBJ2-1; D tentatively reads TRBD1 or TRBD2 (6 bases each). The CDR3 length is 15 residues. Germline CDR1 reads SGHAT; CDR2 reads FQDESV (reference sequence). CDR3: CASSFRGRSYNEQFS. The CDR3 DNA follows: TGTGCCAGCAGCTTCCGGGGGCGCTCATACAATGAACAGTTCTCC.

This chain joins TRBV6-2 or TRBV6-3 and TRBJ2-5, with 9 bases lining up with TRBD1. This CDR3 comprises 15 residues. Germline CDR1 reads MNHEY; CDR2 reads SVGEGT. The V and J ends lost 4 bases and 5 bases, in that order; junction bases with no gene match: 8. CDR3 loop: CASSWDRENGETQYF. In nucleotides, the CDR3 is TGTGCCAGCAGTTGGGACAGGGAGAACGGGGAGACCCAGTACTTC.

This clonotype occurred many times. The genes are TRBV11-1 and TRBJ2-1; 7 bases align to TRBD2. Germline V CDR1 and CDR2: SGHAT, FQDESV (reference sequence). V trimming: 2 bases; J trimming: 3 bases; junction bases outside the gene matches: 7. This CDR3 region has 16 residues. CDR3 nucleotide sequence: TGTGCCAGCAGCTTATCGGCTAGCGGTGACTACAATGAGCAGTTCTTC. This translates into CASSLSASGDYNEQFF. The full variable domain, rest sourced from reference TRBV11-1 and TRBJ2-1, is EAEVAQSPRYKITEKSQAVAFWCDPISGHATLYWYRQILGQGPELLVQFQDESVVDDSQLPKDRFSAERLKGVDSTLKIQPAELGDSAMYLCASSLSASGDYNEQFFGPGTRLTVL.

The chain couples TRBV14 to TRBJ2-3, with D perhaps TRBD1 or TRBD2 (6 bases each). This CDR3 region has 16 residues. Germline V lookup: CDR1 SGHDN, CDR2 FVKESK. V dropped 4 bases and J dropped 2 bases, with 16 bases sitting between them. The DNA of the CDR3 is TGTGCCAGCAGCCCCAAGATACGGGGGCCCACAGATACGCAGTATTTT. Amino acid sequence: CASSPKIRGPTDTQYF.

As to this clonotype: The germline gene is not matched at one end of the junction; a read error may be the cause. The chain combines TRBV6-1 with TRBJ2-5, with D tentatively TRBD2 (5 bases). The CDR3 contains 15 residues. The germline V gene has CDR1 MNHNS and CDR2 SASEGT. CDR3 coding DNA: TGTGCCAGCAGTAGTTTCGCGGGTCTCCAAGGGACCCAGTACTTC. Amino acid sequence: CASSSFAGLQGTQYF.

This clonotype showed up just once. A read error may account for a junction end that differs from germline. V usage is TRBV5-4 and J usage is TRBJ2-3, with 13 bases that match TRBD2. The length of the CDR3 is 18 residues. From germline, CDR1 is SGHNT and CDR2 YYREEE (reference sequence). CDR3 region: CASSHYTGLAGVTDTEYF. Written as DNA, the CDR3 is TGTGCCAGCAGTCACTATACCGGACTAGCGGGAGTGACAGATACGGAGTATTTT.

Points on this clonotype: Compared with germline, one end of the junction differs, possibly owing to a read error. V is TRBV5-5 and J is TRBJ2-7; TRBD1 matches 9 bases. Germline V CDR1 and CDR2: SGHKS, YYEKEE (reference sequence). This CDR3 has 15 residues. The CDR3 region is CDSSLSGQGGYEQYF. For the CDR3, the DNA is TGTGACAGCAGCTTGTCGGGACAGGGAGGTTACGAGCAGTACTTC.

This clonotype was observed many times. The CDR3 DNA is TGTGCCAGCAGTTCTTACGTCGGTGGTAGAAACACCATATATTTT. Translation gives CASSSYVGGRNTIYF. V gene TRBV6-2 or TRBV6-3 combines with J gene TRBJ1-3; no definite D call. The CDR3 runs 15 residues. V gave up 4 bases and J gave up 5 bases, with 15 bases separating them. Germline-derived CDR1 and CDR2 are MNHEY and SVGEGT.

Details on this clonotype: Since a much larger clone is just one base distant, this may be a read error. The chain carries TRBV6-5 and TRBJ2-6; D may be TRBD1 (6 bases). This CDR3 is 14 amino acids long. The V gene's germline CDR1 is MNHEY and CDR2 SVGAGI. CDR3 coding DNA: TGTGCCAGCTATAGGACAGCTGGGGCCAACGCCCTGACTTTC. Translating it yields CASYRTAGANALTF.

Ten or more counts support this clonotype. The chain is built from TRBV6-6 and TRBJ1-1, with no clear D. The V end was cut by 4 bases, the J end by 0 bases, with 9 bases between. This CDR3 contains 14 residues. From germline, CDR1 is MNHNY and CDR2 SVGAGI (reference sequence). CDR3 in amino acids: CASSSRIMNTEAFF. For the CDR3, the DNA is TGTGCCAGCAGTTCTAGGATCATGAACACTGAAGCTTTCTTT.